Below, 26 T cell receptor beta chains from the same sample are listed, as sequenced in a study of radiation and T cells in renal cell carcinoma. Time point defined: baseline pretreatment blood. The treatment was: 15 Gy SBRT to primary tumor, nephrectomy 4 weeks later. The repertoire was sequenced with immunoSEQ multiplex PCR; TCRdb's copy has only in-frame clones and lacks some. The sample includes 87,000 or so clones, 86% seen only once; the top ten take approximately 7.9%. The input for sequencing was blood, taken from a patient whose treatment included radiotherapy and nephrectomy. These TCRs come from a man in his fifties or sixties with renal cell carcinoma.

V usage is TRBV2 and J usage is TRBJ2-1; either TRBD1 or TRBD2 may fit D (6 bases each). V lost 4 bases and J lost 3, with 13 bases in between. CDR3 length: 15 amino acids. From germline, CDR1 is SNHLY and CDR2 FYNNEI. CDR3 sequence: CASSVGRGGYNEQFF. In DNA form, the CDR3 reads TGTGCCAGCAGTGTTGGCAGGGGAGGCTACAATGAGCAGTTCTTC.

The V gene is TRBV5-4, the J gene TRBJ2-5, with D tentatively TRBD2 (8 bases). V lost 5 bases to trimming and J lost 5 bases, with 22 bases between them. The CDR3 consists of 16 residues. Germline lookup yields CDR1 SGHNT and CDR2 YYREEE (reference sequence). The CDR3 loop is CASRMTGGGAFETQYF. CDR3 nucleotides: TGTGCCAGCAGGATGACGGGAGGGGGCGCCTTTGAGACCCAGTACTTC.

The chain combines TRBV7-3 with TRBJ2-2; TRBD2 matches 14 bases. Germline lookup yields CDR1 SGHTA and CDR2 FQGTGA. Losses at the gene ends were 5 bases for V and 6 bases for J; bases not matched to a gene: 11. The CDR3 consists of 18 residues. In DNA, the CDR3 is TGTGCCAGCAGCCTAAACCAACCGGGACTAGCGGGAGCCGGGGAGCTGTTTTTT. Its translation is CASSLNQPGLAGAGELFF.

V gene TRBV4-3 combines with J gene TRBJ1-2, with 8 nucleotides matching TRBD1. This CDR3 region has 14 residues. V was pared by 3 bases and J by 7 bases, with 7 bases of the junction left unmatched. The germline gives CDR1 LGHNA, CDR2 YSLEER. The CDR3 nucleotides read TGCGCCAGCAGCCAGGCAGGGGGCCGGAGTGGCTACACCTTC. This codes for CASSQAGGRSGYTF.

This clone ranks as medium-sized. This chain uses TRBV2 with TRBJ1-6; D is perhaps TRBD1 (5 bases). Germline assignment: CDR1 SNHLY and CDR2 FYNNEI. Trimming left V 8 bases short and J 4 bases short, with 15 bases between. The CDR3 consists of 15 residues. In nucleotides, the CDR3 is TGTGCCAGCGTACCCCGGGACTTTTATAATTCACCCCTCCACTTT. Amino acids: CASVPRDFYNSPLHF.

The rearrangement links TRBV30 to TRBJ1-2, with D maybe TRBD1 (5 bases). CDR3 size: 13 residues. Per germline, CDR1 GTSNPN and CDR2 SVGIG (reference sequence). V shed 8 bases and J shed 3 bases, with 16 bases lying between them. The CDR3 loop reads CAREDLGDYGYTF. In nucleotides, the CDR3 is TGTGCCAGGGAGGACCTGGGGGACTATGGCTACACCTTC.

The chain couples TRBV14 to TRBJ1-2; possibly TRBD1 for D (5 bases). Germline loops: CDR1 SGHDN, CDR2 FVKESK. The CDR3 spans 14 residues. V gave up 3 bases and J gave up 5 bases, with 13 bases separating them. CDR3 in DNA: TGTGCCAGCAGCCAGGGACCGGACTGGTATGGCTACACCTTC. It specifies CASSQGPDWYGYTF.

The genes are TRBV7-2 and TRBJ1-5; D remains unclear. The CDR3 is 13 residues long. The germline V and J ends were trimmed by 4 bases and 5 bases, with 9 bases remaining between them. Germline CDR1 is SGHTA and CDR2 is FQGNSA. The CDR3 nucleotides read TGTGCCAGCAGCTCAACAGTGGATCAGCCCCAGCATTTT. This encodes CASSSTVDQPQHF.

The rearrangement uses TRBV7-2 and TRBJ2-3, with 10 bases aligning to TRBD2. The CDR3 is made up of 15 amino acids. The trim removed 1 base at V and 7 bases at J, leaving 5 bases unmatched. The germline V gene encodes CDR1 SGHTA and CDR2 FQGNSA. CDR3 in DNA: TGTGCCAGCAGCTTAGGGCTAGCGGGAGCATATACGCAGTATTTT. It translates to CASSLGLAGAYTQYF.

The chain uses TRBV18 and TRBJ1-2; 8 nucleotides match TRBD1. The J segment lost 1 base and the V segment lost 5 bases, leaving 9 bases of the junction unmatched. CDR1 is KGHSH, CDR2 LQKENI, per germline. The CDR3 has 16 residues. The CDR3, as DNA: TGTGCCAGCTCAAACGGACAGGGAGGAGTTAACTATGGCTACACCTTC. Protein: CASSNGQGGVNYGYTF.

The rearrangement uses TRBV19 and TRBJ2-7; maybe TRBD2 (7 bases). Germline-derived CDR1 and CDR2 are LNHDA and SQIVND (reference sequence). V lost 5 bases, J lost 2 bases, and 19 bases lay in between. CDR3 length: 16 residues. The CDR3 reads CASSVGGGDVTYEQYF. The CDR3 nucleotides read TGTGCCAGTAGTGTAGGAGGGGGGGACGTAACCTACGAGCAGTACTTC.

The genes are TRBV7-3 and TRBJ1-2; 10 nucleotides agree with TRBD1. CDR1 is SGHTA and CDR2 is FQGTGA in the germline V gene. CDR3 length: 18 amino acids. V lost 5 bases to trimming and J lost 4 bases; unmatched junction nucleotides: 16. CDR3 bases: TGTGCCAGCAGCACCTACCGCCAGGAGACAGGGGGCGTCTATGGCTACACCTTC. It translates to CASSTYRQETGGVYGYTF.

V and J are TRBV5-1 and TRBJ2-3, with 8 nucleotides matching TRBD1. The V gene end was trimmed by 3 bases and the J gene end by 4 bases; junction bases not matched to a gene: 4. The CDR3 is 14 residues long. Per the germline V gene, CDR1 is SGHRS and CDR2 is YFSETQ. CDR3 sequence: CASSSDRVSDTQYF. CDR3 bases: TGCGCCAGCAGCTCGGACAGGGTGTCAGATACGCAGTATTTT.

A single count supports this clone. The chain is built from TRBV11-1 and TRBJ1-2, with 7 positions matching TRBD1. This CDR3 has 16 amino acids. Trimming took 1 base from V and 0 from J; bases not matched to a gene: 5. Germline loops: CDR1 SGHAT, CDR2 FQDESV (reference sequence). The CDR3 DNA follows: TGTGCCAGCAGCTTAGTCTCCGGGACAGCTAACTATGGCTACACCTTC. Amino acid sequence: CASSLVSGTANYGYTF.

This clone appeared a single time. The V gene is TRBV7-9, the J gene TRBJ1-3; D unclear. The CDR3 covers 12 residues. Trimming took 1 base from V and 7 from J, leaving 5 bases between them. CDR1 SEHNR and CDR2 FQNEAQ come from the germline V gene (reference sequence). The CDR3 is CASSLVVNTIYF. In DNA form, the CDR3 reads TGTGCCAGCAGCTTAGTGGTTAACACCATATATTTT.

The CDR3: CASHPGAVSYNEQFF. The CDR3 DNA follows: TGTGCCAGCCACCCGGGAGCGGTTTCCTACAATGAGCAGTTCTTC. The chain links TRBV28 to TRBJ2-1, with a weak D call TRBD2 (6 bases). The germline CDR1 and CDR2 sequences are MDHEN and SYDVKM. The CDR3 consists of 15 residues. V lost 8 bases and J 1 base, leaving 15 bases between the germline ends.

In this sample, this clone turned up once. The chain employs TRBV6-5 and TRBJ1-3, with TRBD1 matching 7 bases. CDR1 and CDR2 from the germline V gene are MNHEY and SVGAGI. V was clipped by 4 bases and J by 4 bases; unmatched bases: 4. The CDR3 length is 14 residues. CDR3 residues: CASSSGQAGNTIYF. DNA for the CDR3: TGTGCCAGCAGTTCTGGACAGGCCGGAAACACCATATATTTT.

CDR3 in amino acids: CASSHLGTSALYTQYF. The CDR3 DNA sequence: TGCGCCAGCAGCCACCTTGGGACTAGCGCCCTTTATACGCAGTATTTT. The chain uses TRBV4-1 and TRBJ2-3; 10 nucleotides match TRBD2. This CDR3 has 16 residues. The germline CDR1 and CDR2 sequences are MGHRA and YSYEKL. The V and J ends lost 3 bases and 7 bases, in that order; junction bases with no gene match: 10.

This clone turned up a few times. V and J are TRBV7-2 and TRBJ1-5, with unresolved D. Germline values: CDR1 SGHTA, CDR2 FQGNSA. Between the trimmed V and J ends, which lost 5 bases and 2 bases, there was a span of 13 bases. The CDR3 loop spans 15 amino acids. The CDR3 sequence: CASSPEIYGNQPQHF. The CDR3 nucleotides read TGTGCCAGCAGCCCCGAGATATACGGCAATCAGCCCCAGCATTTT.

This clone came up once. The CDR3 region is CASSPGSPNEKLFF. The CDR3 nucleotides read TGCGCCAGCAGCCCAGGGAGTCCTAATGAAAAACTGTTTTTT. V usage is TRBV5-1 and J usage is TRBJ1-4, with D perhaps matching TRBD1 (5 bases). Germline CDR1 SGHRS, CDR2 YFSETQ. V lost 4 bases and J lost 3, with 10 bases in between. This CDR3 has 14 residues.

J is TRBJ1-1 and V is TRBV28, with D possibly matching TRBD1 (5 bases). The CDR3 loop spans 14 amino acids. CDR1 is MDHEN, CDR2 SYDVKM, per germline. V shed 6 bases and J shed 0 bases, with 11 bases lying between them. The CDR3 sequence is CASRLDSLNTEAFF. CDR3 DNA sequence: TGTGCCAGCAGACTCGACAGTCTGAACACTGAAGCTTTCTTT. The variable domain in full, completed from reference TRBV28 and TRBJ1-1, reads DVKVTQSSRYLVKRTGEKVFLECVQDMDHENMFWYRQDPGLGLRLIYFSYDVKMKEKGDIPEGYSVSREKKERFSLILESASTNQTSMYLCASRLDSLNTEAFFGQGTRLTVV.

The chain couples TRBV5-3 to TRBJ2-3; D is uncertain. TRBV5-3 is an ORF; its function is uncertain. This CDR3 spans 12 amino acids. V was cut by 4 bases and J by 5 bases, with 8 bases left in between. The CDR3 sequence is CARSGSRDTQYF. The CDR3 coding sequence is TGTGCCAGAAGCGGGTCACGAGATACGCAGTATTTT.

The chain combines TRBV11-2 with TRBJ2-1, with 9 positions matching TRBD2. Germline CDR1 is SGHAT and CDR2 is FQNNGV. This CDR3 is 17 amino acids long. The V and J ends lost 3 bases and 5 bases, in that order; junction bases with no gene match: 11. The CDR3 spells CASSFQLGAGGNNEQFF. The CDR3 DNA follows: TGTGCCAGCAGCTTCCAGCTTGGGGCGGGAGGGAACAATGAGCAGTTCTTC. Complete variable domain (other parts from reference TRBV11-2 and TRBJ2-1): EAGVAQSPRYKIIEKRQSVAFWCNPISGHATLYWYQQILGQGPKLLIQFQNNGVVDDSQLPKDRFSAERLKGVDSTLKIQPAKLEDSAVYLCASSFQLGAGGNNEQFFGPGTRLTVL.

CDR3 amino acids: CASSRTGTGYGYTF. CDR3 sequence (DNA): TGTGCCAGCAGCCGGACAGGGACCGGGTATGGCTACACCTTC. The chain combines TRBV5-4 with TRBJ1-2; the match to TRBD1 covers 8 bases. The CDR3 spans 14 residues. Germline trimming cut 4 bases from V and 5 bases from J; bases unmatched to any gene: 7. Per the germline V gene, CDR1 is SGHNT and CDR2 is YYREEE (reference sequence).

This chain links TRBV28 with TRBJ1-3, with D uncertain. The germline V gene encodes CDR1 MDHEN and CDR2 SYDVKM. CDR3 size: 15 residues. V lost 6 bases, J lost 0 bases, and 12 bases lay in between. This CDR3 is CASSQPVFSGNTIYF. The CDR3 DNA reads TGTGCCAGCAGCCAACCAGTTTTCTCTGGAAACACCATATATTTT.

This clone came up a few times. This chain uses TRBV29-1 with TRBJ1-1; D ambiguous. Germline lookup yields CDR1 SQVTM and CDR2 ANQGSEA. V was clipped by 3 bases and J by 3 bases, with 8 bases between them. This CDR3 has 12 amino acids. The CDR3: CSVEIWDTEAFF. The CDR3 DNA reads TGCAGCGTTGAGATATGGGACACTGAAGCTTTCTTT. Full variable domain (remainder filled in from reference TRBV29-1 and TRBJ1-1): SAVISQKPSRDICQRGTSLTIQCQVDSQVTMMFWYRQQPGQSLTLIATANQGSEATYESGFVIDKFPISRPNLTFSTLTVSNMSPEDSSIYLCSVEIWDTEAFFGQGTRLTVV.